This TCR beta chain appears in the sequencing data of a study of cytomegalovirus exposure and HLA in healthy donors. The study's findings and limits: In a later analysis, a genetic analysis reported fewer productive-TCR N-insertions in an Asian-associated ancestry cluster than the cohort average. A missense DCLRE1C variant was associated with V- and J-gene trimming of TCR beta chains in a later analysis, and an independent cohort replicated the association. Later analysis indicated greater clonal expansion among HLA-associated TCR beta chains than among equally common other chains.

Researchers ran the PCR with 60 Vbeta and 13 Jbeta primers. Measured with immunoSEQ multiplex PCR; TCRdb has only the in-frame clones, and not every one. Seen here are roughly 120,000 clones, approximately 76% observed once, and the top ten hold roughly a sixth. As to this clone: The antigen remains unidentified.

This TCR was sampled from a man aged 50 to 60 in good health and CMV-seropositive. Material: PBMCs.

The CDR3 loop is CASSNSGGGSYNEQFF. CDR3 DNA: TGTGCCAGTAGTAATAGCGGGGGGGGATCCTACAATGAGCAGTTCTTC. The chain uses TRBV19 and TRBJ2-1, with TRBD2 matching 11 bases. Germline V gene lookup returns CDR1 LNHDA and CDR2 SQIVND (reference sequence). This CDR3 is 16 amino acids long. V lost 4 bases, J lost 1 base, and 3 bases stayed unmatched. Supplemented by reference TRBV19 and TRBJ2-1, the full variable domain reads DGGITQSPKYLFRKEGQNVTLSCEQNLNHDAMYWYRQDPGQGLRLIYYSQIVNDFQKGDIAEGYSVSREKKESFPLTVTSAQKNPTAFYLCASSNSGGGSYNEQFFGPGTRLTVL.